The source of this TCR beta chain is a study of T cell repertoires in cytomegalovirus infection. This clonotype was counted many times. The antigen remains undetermined. Trimming left V 1 base short and J 5 bases short, with 9 bases between. Looked up from germline, CDR1 is MGHRA and CDR2 is YSYEKL. This CDR3 is built from 14 residues. One entry per CDR3 protein, called by TCRdb with MiXCR from the reads. The sample carries hundreds of thousands of distinct CDR3 sequences, about 27% recorded once. V gene TRBV4-1 combines with J gene TRBJ1-5, with D maybe TRBD1 (5 bases). This receptor was taken from a human donor in good health (CMV status not recorded). Some clones in this sample may be carry-over from other donors' samples. The material sequenced was cultured PBMCs, taken from culture after CMV antigen stimulation. Here the CDR3 reads CASSQGGDYQPQHF. CDR3 DNA sequence: TGCGCCAGCAGCCAAGGAGGGGATTATCAGCCCCAGCATTTT.